What follows is one T cell receptor (beta chain) and its context. The specificity of this receptor is unknown. This sequence may be a read error, since a much larger clone differs from it by one base. The V end loses 0 bases and the J end loses 5 bases, and a stretch of 8 bases separates them. The germline V gene (reference sequence) specifies MNHEY as CDR1 and SMNVEV as CDR2. Including the terminal cysteine and phenylalanine, the CDR3 comprises 14 residues. This entry keeps only the CDR3 DNA: 42 bases, framed from base 1. This record belongs to a study of molecular identifiers for immune sequencing clone quantification (dated by TCRdb to 2016 to 2019). Notes on the research overall: For a replicate experiment, the RNA from either approximately 20,000 or 100,000 naive CD8 T cells was divided into five aliquots, and four of those aliquots went on to sequencing. CD8 T cells were used in a methods study to benchmark molecular-identifier clustering-based TCR repertoire sequencing (MIDCIRS) and TCR RNA copy counting.

Libraries of naive CD8 T cells were built from around 20,000 to 990,000 sorted cells, with 10%, 30% or 50% of the purified RNA used. Naive CD8 T cells, defined as CD8+CD4-CCR7+CD45RA+, were FACS-sorted into RLT Plus buffer on a BD FACSAria II. To test detection sensitivity, Jurkat RNA equal to around 11 TCR copies was added to samples of about 17,000-1,100,000 naive CD8 T cells. CD8 T cells were enriched with RosetteSep CD8+ T Cell Enrichment Cocktail and Ficoll-Paque, followed by ACK red cell lysis. Library construction relied on PCR. The instrument given in TCRdb is NextSeq 500. Bulk TCR libraries were made following a previously described method, with the TCR primers given in Table S5. The Qiagen AllPrep DNA/RNA kit was used to purify total RNA. Before analysis, reads from multiple sequencing runs of the same library were pooled. Regarding the original processing steps: Reads were retained only if their TCR constant sequence matched exactly, and those retained reads were trimmed to 150 nt and grouped according to their 12-nt molecular barcodes. Reads in each barcode group were sub-clustered using a 15% Levenshtein threshold, and a quality-weighted consensus sequence was built for each RNA molecule. Non-functional sequences were removed, as were lower-count sequences one edit away from another. Based on a fit of two negative binomial distributions, barcode sub-clusters having less than 20% of the maximum read count were discarded. In-frame beta chains were kept once TCRdb had trimmed the public reads at Q25 with fastp and called clones with MiXCR. Each record represents a unique CDR3 protein, reported with the most common genes and DNA among its rows. V and J calls and clone size were set by TCRdb, not the authors. This sample has some 590,000 distinct CDR3 sequences in its table, and roughly 27% of those were observed once. About 0.78% of the sample belongs to the ten largest clones.

What the research found in general, with its limitations: Modeling gave about 3.3 recovered TCR RNA copies per cell versus about 10 by digital PCR, implying roughly 29% capture efficiency. Naive libraries contained spiked-in Jurkat TCR RNA (approximately nine copies' worth), which is not part of the donor repertoire. When barcode sub-clustering was omitted, TCR diversity was inflated by chimeric consensus sequences, with chimeras reaching as high as 47%. In CMV-specific effector cells, clones with more than 20 RNA copies contained over 99% of molecules, whereas in naive cells such clones contained under 1% of molecules. The sizes of highly expanded clones could end up underestimated when identical TCR molecules share a barcode. Spiked-in Jurkat TCR RNA equal to a single cell's worth was reported to be detectable even within 1,200,000 naive CD8 T cells.

Sequenced sample: naive CD8+ T cells from blood, with Jurkat cell RNA spiked in. In the paper's terms, the cell subset or site label means: FACS-sorted CD8+CD4-CCR7+CD45RA+ naive T cells. The rearrangement joined TRBV27 to TRBJ1-5; a confident D gene designation cannot be given. The source of this sequence is a human donor in good health. Some libraries in this study had Jurkat cell RNA spiked in. The DNA sequence follows: TGTGCCAGCAGTTTATCCTTCCGCTATCAGCCCCAGCATTTT. Its protein product is CASSLSFRYQPQHF.